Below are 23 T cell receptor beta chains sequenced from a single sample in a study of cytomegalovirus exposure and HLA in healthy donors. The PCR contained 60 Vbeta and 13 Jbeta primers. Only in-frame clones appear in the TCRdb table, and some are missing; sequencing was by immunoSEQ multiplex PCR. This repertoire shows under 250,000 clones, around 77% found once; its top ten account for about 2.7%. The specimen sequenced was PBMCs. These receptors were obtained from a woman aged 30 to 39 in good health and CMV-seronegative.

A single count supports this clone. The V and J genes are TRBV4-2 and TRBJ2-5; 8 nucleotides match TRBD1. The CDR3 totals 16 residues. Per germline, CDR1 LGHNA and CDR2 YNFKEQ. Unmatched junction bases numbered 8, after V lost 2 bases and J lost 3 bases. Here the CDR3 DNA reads TGTGCCAGCAGCCAACCGGGACAGGCCCTAGAAGAGACCCAGTACTTC. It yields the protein CASSQPGQALEETQYF.

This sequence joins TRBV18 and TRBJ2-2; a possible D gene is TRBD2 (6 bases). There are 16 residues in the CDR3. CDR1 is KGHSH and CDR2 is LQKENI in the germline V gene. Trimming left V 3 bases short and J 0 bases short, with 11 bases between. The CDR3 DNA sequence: TGTGCCAGCTCACCCCGGACGGGGGCGAACACCGGGGAGCTGTTTTTT. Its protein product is CASSPRTGANTGELFF.

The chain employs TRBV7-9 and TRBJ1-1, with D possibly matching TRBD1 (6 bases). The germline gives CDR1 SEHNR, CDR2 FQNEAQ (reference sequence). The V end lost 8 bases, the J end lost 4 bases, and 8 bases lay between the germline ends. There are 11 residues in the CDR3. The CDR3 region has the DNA TGTGCCAGCCGAGGGGGCACTGAAGCTTTCTTT. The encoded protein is CASRGGTEAFF.

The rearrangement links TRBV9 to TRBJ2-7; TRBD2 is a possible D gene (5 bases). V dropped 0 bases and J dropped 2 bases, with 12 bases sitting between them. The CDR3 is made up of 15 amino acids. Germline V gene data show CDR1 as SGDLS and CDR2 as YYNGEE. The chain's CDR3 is CASSVAGGLTYEQYF. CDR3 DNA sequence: TGTGCCAGCAGCGTAGCTGGAGGTTTAACCTACGAGCAGTACTTC.

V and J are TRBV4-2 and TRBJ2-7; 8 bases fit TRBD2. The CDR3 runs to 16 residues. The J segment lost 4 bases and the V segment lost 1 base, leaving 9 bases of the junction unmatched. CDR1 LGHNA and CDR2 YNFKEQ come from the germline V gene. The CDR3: CASSQASGSPVYEQYF. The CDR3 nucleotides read TGTGCCAGCAGCCAAGCAAGCGGGAGTCCGGTGTACGAGCAGTACTTC.

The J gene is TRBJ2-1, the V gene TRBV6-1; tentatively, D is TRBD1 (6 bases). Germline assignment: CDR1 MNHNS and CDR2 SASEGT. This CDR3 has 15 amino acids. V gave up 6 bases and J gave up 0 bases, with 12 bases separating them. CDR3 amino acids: CASRRWDNSYNEQFF. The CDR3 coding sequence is TGTGCCAGCAGGAGATGGGACAACTCCTACAATGAGCAGTTCTTC.

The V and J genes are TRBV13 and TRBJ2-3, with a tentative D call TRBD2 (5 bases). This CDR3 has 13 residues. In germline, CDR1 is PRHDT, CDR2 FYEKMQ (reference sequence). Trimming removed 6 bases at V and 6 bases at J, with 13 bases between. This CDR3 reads CASSRHGGDTQYF. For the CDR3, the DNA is TGTGCCAGCAGTCGTCACGGCGGGGATACGCAGTATTTT.

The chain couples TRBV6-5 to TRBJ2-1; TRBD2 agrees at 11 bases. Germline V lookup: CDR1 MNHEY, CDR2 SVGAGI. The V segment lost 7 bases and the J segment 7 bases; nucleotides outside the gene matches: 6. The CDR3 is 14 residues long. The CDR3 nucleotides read TGTGCCAGCAAGAAGACTAGCGGGACAAATGAGCAGTTCTTC. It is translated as CASKKTSGTNEQFF.

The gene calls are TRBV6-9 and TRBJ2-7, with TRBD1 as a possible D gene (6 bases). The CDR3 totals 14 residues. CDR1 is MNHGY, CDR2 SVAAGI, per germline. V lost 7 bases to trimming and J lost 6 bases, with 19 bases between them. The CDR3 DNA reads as TGTGCCAGCACAAACCAAGGCAGGGGTAGCGAGCAGTACTTC. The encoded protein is CASTNQGRGSEQYF.

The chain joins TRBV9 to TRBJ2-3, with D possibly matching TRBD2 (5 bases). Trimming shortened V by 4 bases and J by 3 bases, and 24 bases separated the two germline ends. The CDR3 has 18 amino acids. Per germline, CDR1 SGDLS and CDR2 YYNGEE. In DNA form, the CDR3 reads TGTGCCAGCAGCCCATTCCACCCTACTAGATTGAGTACAGATACGCAGTATTTT. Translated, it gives CASSPFHPTRLSTDTQYF.

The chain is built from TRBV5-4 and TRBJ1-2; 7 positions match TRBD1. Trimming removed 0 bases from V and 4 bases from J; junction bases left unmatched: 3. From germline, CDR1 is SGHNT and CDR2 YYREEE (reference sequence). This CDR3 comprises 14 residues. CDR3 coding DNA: TGTGCCAGCAGCTTGGACAGGGGCGGCTATGGCTACACCTTC. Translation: CASSLDRGGYGYTF.

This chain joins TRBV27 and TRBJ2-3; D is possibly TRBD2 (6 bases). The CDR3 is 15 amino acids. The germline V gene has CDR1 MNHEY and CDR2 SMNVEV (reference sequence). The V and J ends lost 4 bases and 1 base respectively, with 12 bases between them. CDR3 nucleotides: TGTGCCAGCAGTTCGCCCGGGACTCGCACAGATACGCAGTATTTT. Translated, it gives CASSSPGTRTDTQYF.

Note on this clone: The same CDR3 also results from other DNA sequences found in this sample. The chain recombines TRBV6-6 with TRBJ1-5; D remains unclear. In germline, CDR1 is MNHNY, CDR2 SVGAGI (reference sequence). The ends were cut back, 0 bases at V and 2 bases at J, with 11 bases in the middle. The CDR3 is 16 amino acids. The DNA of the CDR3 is TGTGCCAGCAGTTACTCGAGGGTCGGGGGCAATCAGCCCCAGCATTTT. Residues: CASSYSRVGGNQPQHF.

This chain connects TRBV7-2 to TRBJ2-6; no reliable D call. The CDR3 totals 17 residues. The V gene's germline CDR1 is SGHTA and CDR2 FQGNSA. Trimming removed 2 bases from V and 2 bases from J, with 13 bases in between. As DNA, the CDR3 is TGTGCCAGCAGCTTATTTACCTCGGCGGCTGGGGCCAACGTCCTGACTTTC. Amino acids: CASSLFTSAAGANVLTF.

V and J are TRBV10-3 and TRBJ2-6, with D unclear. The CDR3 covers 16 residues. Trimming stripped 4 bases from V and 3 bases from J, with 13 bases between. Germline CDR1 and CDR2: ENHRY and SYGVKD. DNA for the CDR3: TGTGCCATCAGTGGCCCGGAAGGCGGTGGGGCCAACGTCCTGACTTTC. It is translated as CAISGPEGGGANVLTF.

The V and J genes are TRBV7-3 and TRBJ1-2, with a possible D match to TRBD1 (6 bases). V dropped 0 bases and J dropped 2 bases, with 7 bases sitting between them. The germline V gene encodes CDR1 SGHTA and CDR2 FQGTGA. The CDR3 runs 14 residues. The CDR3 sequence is CASSLTGQNYGYTF. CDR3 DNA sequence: TGTGCCAGCAGCTTAACCGGACAGAACTATGGCTACACCTTC.

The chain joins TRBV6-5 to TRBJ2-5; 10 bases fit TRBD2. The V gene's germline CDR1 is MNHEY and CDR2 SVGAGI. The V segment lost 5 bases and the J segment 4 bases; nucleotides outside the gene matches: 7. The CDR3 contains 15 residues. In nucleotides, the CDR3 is TGTGCCAGCAGTCCCGGGGGACTAGCGACAGAGACCCAGTACTTC. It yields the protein CASSPGGLATETQYF.

The CDR3 DNA is TGTGCCAGCAGCCCCTTAATTGGGGACATGAACACTGAAGCTTTCTTT. As protein: CASSPLIGDMNTEAFF. The chain carries TRBV4-2 and TRBJ1-1, with D possibly being TRBD1 (6 bases). The V end was cut by 4 bases, the J end by 0 bases, with 15 bases between. Germline-derived CDR1 and CDR2 are LGHNA and YNFKEQ. CDR3 size: 16 residues.

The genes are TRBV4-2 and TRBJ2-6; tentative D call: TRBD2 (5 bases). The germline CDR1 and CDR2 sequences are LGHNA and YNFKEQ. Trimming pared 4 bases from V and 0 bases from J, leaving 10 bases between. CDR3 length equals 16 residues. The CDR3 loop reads CASSPAGGSGANVLTF. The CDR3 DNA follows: TGTGCCAGCAGCCCTGCAGGAGGCTCTGGGGCCAACGTCCTGACTTTC.

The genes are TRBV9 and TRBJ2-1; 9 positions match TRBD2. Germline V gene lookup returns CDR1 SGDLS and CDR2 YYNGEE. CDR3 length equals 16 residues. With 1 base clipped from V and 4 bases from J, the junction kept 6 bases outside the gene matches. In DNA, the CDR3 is TGTGCCAGCAGCGTAAGGGCGGGAGGGGGATACAATGAGCAGTTCTTC. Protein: CASSVRAGGGYNEQFF.

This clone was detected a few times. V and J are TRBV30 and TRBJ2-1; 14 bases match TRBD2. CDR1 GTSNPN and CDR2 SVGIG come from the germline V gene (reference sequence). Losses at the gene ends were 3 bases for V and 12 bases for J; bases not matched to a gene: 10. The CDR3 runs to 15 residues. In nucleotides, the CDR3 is TGTGCCTGGAGCGCGACTAGCGGGGGGGCTAGTTGGCAGTTCTTC. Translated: CAWSATSGGASWQFF.

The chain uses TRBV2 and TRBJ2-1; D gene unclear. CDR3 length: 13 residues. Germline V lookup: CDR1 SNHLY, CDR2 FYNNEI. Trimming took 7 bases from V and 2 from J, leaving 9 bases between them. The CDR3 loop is CASNPLAYNEQFF. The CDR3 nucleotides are TGTGCCAGCAATCCCCTAGCCTACAATGAGCAGTTCTTC.

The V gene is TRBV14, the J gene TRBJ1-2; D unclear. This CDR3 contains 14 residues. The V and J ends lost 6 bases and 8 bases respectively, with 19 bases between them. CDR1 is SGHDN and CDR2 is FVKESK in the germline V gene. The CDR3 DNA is TGTGCCAGCAGTCCAACGGGCGGAGGCTACGGCTACACCTTC. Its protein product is CASSPTGGGYGYTF.